This T cell receptor (beta chain) was sequenced for a study of blood T cells in healthy people across ages (dated by TCRdb to between 2015 and 2016). Background on the whole study: In model experiments, template switching captured about one uniquely barcoded TCR beta cDNA molecule for every two T cells. The study measured age-related changes in TCR beta repertoire diversity using deep sequencing normalized with unique cDNA molecular identifiers. The donors were divided into four age groups: young (average approximately 15 years), middle-aged (almost 40), aged (around 67) and long-lived (more than 75). For two donors (one aged 18 to 30 and one aged 80 or older), the study analyzed two additional independent replicas of 1 million unique cDNA reads from the same blood draw. Summary of the overall study and its limitations: Total diversity estimates from one million sequenced T cells were considered lower bounds and underestimates. Donor CMV infection status was unknown, potentially confounding age-related changes in expanded clonotypes. As age increased, observed TCR beta diversity per million T cells dropped in a roughly linear way, and a significant reduction was already evident by age 40. Bulk unsorted PBMC profiling prevented conclusive comparison of naive and antigen-experienced compartments. The percentage of naive T cells measured by flow cytometry correlated strongly with observed TCR beta diversity. The long-lived group showed more naive CD4+ T cells, fewer expanded clones and increased TCR diversity than the aged group, suggesting age selection.

In the case of this clonotype: No antigen is known for it. It has no much larger one-base neighbor in the sample; base qualities were not kept.

Receptors were amplified or captured by 5' RACE. Sequencing relied on an Illumina HiSeq 2500. A second PCR of roughly 6 to 12 cycles was performed with a sample-barcoded 5' primer and a J-beta primer mix. A template-switch 5' adaptor carrying 12 random nucleotides introduced a unique molecular identifier onto each TCR beta cDNA molecule. At least 2.5 million CDR3-containing paired-end reads were obtained from each sample. All of the RNA was converted into first-strand cDNA using the Mint cDNA synthesis kit, with a TRBC-specific oligonucleotide serving as the primer. All cDNA was treated with uracil-DNA glycosylase and then went through a first 18-cycle PCR with the universal primers M1SS and BC2_uni_R. The study's processing was this. For normalization, 1 million high-quality reads were randomly selected from each sample, with every read carrying a distinct molecular identifier. Instead of being binned into consensus sequences, reads that shared molecular identifiers were thrown out. MiTCR, set to a Q25 quality threshold and the strictest error-elimination algorithm, was used for CDR3 identification, clonotype clustering and error correction. A nonparametric unseen species model with Euler transformation was used to estimate a lower bound on total TCR beta diversity. The public reads were quality trimmed at Q25 with fastp and then assembled into clones with MiXCR by TCRdb, keeping productive beta chains. Identical CDR3 protein sequences are pooled into one entry, listed with their most common genes and DNA. TCRdb's processing, not the authors', yielded these V and J calls. A total of around 700,000 distinct CDR3 sequences appear in this sample, around a quarter of them only once. 9.4% of the sample is in the top ten clones.

The donors were a few dozen Caucasian individuals from Russia, aged about 6 to 95 years, who were systemically healthy. Each donor gave ten milliliters of peripheral blood, drawn into EDTA-treated Vacutainer tubes. Ficoll-Paque density-gradient centrifugation was used to isolate PBMCs, with at least 7 million obtained per sample. Total RNA was extracted from PBMCs with Trizol reagent, with at least 5.5 micrograms obtained per sample. Naive CD45RAhigh/CD27high T cell percentages were measured by flow cytometry on a PBMC aliquot from every donor. CDR1 is given as MNHEY and CDR2 as SMNVEV, both from the germline V gene (reference sequence). V and J lose 5 bases and 1 base, and a span of 9 bases separates them. The CDR3 contains 13 residues, cysteine and phenylalanine counted. This entry keeps only the CDR3 DNA: 39 bases, framed from base 1. These same records also appear under a second study, on T cells of mothers and their children. That second publication adds: Nine systemically healthy Caucasian individuals, comprising three mothers and their six children, were included as donors. cDNA synthesis used all of the extracted RNA, with around 1.6 ug of RNA in each 15 ul reaction. In the second PCR, the M1S primer introduced both the sample barcodes and 2-4 random nucleotides. Each mother yielded over 9.5 million TCR beta CDR3 reads and each child about 3 million reads. In both related and unrelated pairs, thymic selection shapes the output of TCR recombination in a similar way, with inherited differences having only a minor effect. Normalized repertoire overlap was always slightly but never significantly higher in related than unrelated mother-child pairs. No persistent microchimeric T cell clones were found, with a detection sensitivity of 80 to 100 clones per million clonotypes. To look for features that set related mother-child pairs apart from unrelated individuals, the researchers ran deep NGS to compare the TCR beta repertoires of mothers and children. On average, the children were around 11 +/- 4 years old, while the mothers were approximately 40 +/- 4 years old. After adapter ligation with NEBNext reagents, the libraries were sequenced on Illumina HiSeq 2000 with 100+100 nt paired-end reads. Mother and child libraries were prepared a month apart and sequenced in separate runs to prevent cross-contamination. Each donor had between roughly 450,000 and 2,100,000 distinct TCR beta clonotypes identified. Naive TCR beta clonotypes were estimated from low-frequency clonotypes matched to each donor's FACS-determined naive share, without sorting.

Here the chain combines TRBV27 and TRBJ2-7; a weak D assignment points to TRBD1 (5 bases agree). This TCR was recovered from a boy aged 5-17 years in good health. The sample taken for sequencing was blood. The sequenced DNA: TGTGCCAGCAGTATGCAGGGTTCCTACGAGCAGTACTTC. Its protein reads: CASSMQGSYEQYF.